This TCR beta chain was sequenced for a study of blood T cells in healthy people across ages. Germline lookup yields CDR1 DFQATT and CDR2 SNEGSKA (reference sequence). Trimming removed 5 bases at V and 5 bases at J, with 15 bases between. The CDR3 is 13 residues long. A J-beta primer mix and a sample-barcoded 5' primer were used in a second PCR of about 7 to 12 cycles. Researchers report that a template-switch adaptor with 12 random nucleotides tagged each cDNA molecule. Each of the samples gave a minimum of 3 million paired-end reads that contained CDR3. TCRdb called the 5' RACE reads again in MiXCR, with one record for every CDR3 protein. This table holds approximately 290,000 distinct CDR3 sequences, roughly 26% found once. General study points: Observed TCR beta diversity per million T cells went down as age went up. This fall followed a roughly linear course with age. Considered underestimates were the diversity estimates obtained from one million T cells.

This clonotype turned up a few times. Its antigen remains unidentified. The V call is TRBV20-1, the J call TRBJ2-5; the D is unclear. Sequenced: blood. This TCR came from a woman aged 70-85 years in good health. The CDR3 DNA follows: TGCAGTGCTCCGCGGAGCGAATCGGAGACCCAGTACTTC. Translating it yields CSAPRSESETQYF.